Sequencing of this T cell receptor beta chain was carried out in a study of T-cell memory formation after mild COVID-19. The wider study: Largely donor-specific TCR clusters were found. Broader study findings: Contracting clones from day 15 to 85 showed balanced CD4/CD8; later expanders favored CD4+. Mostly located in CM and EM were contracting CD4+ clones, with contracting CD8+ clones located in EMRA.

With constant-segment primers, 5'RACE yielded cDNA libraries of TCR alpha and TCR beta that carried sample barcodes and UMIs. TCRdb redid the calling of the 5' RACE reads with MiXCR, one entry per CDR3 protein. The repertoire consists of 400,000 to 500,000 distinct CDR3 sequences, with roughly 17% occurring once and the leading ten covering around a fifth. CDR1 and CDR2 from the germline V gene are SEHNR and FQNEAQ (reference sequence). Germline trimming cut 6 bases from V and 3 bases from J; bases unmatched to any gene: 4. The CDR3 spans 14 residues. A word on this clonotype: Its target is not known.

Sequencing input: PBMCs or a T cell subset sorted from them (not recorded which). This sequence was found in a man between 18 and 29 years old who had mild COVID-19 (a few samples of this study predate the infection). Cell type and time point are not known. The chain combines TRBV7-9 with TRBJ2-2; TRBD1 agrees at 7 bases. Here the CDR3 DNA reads TGTGCCAGCAGACTTGGGACAGACACCGGGGAGCTGTTTTTT. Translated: CASRLGTDTGELFF.